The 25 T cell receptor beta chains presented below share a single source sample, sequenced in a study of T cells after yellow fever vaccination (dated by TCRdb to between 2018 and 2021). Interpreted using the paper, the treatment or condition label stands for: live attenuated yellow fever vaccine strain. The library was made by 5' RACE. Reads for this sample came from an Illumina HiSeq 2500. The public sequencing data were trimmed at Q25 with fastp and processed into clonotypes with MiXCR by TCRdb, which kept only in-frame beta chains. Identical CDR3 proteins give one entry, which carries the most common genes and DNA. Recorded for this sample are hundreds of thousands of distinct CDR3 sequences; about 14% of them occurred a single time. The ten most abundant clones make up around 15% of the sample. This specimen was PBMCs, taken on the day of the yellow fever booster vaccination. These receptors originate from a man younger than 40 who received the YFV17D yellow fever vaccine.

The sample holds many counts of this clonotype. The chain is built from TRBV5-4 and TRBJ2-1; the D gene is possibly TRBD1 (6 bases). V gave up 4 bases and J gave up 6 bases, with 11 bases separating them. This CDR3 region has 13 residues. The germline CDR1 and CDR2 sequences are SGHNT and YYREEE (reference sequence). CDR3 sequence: CASSLKGGNEQFF. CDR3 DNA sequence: TGTGCCAGCAGCCTAAAAGGGGGCAATGAGCAGTTCTTC.

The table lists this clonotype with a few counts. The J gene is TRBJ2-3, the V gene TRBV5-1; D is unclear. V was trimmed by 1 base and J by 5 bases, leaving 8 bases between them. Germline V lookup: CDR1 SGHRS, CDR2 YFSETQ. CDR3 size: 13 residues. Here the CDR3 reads CASSLSMVDTQYF. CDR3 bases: TGCGCCAGCAGCTTGTCCATGGTAGATACGCAGTATTTT.

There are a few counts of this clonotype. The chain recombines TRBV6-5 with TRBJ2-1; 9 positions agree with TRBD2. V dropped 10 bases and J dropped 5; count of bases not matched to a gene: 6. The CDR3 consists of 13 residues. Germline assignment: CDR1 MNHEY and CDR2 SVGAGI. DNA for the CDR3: TGTGCCACCCGGGCTAGCGGGGACAATGAGCAGTTCTTC. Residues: CATRASGDNEQFF.

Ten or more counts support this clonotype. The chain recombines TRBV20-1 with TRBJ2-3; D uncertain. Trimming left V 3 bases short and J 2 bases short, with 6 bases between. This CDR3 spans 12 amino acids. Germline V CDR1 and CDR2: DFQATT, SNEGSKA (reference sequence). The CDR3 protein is CSASRSTDTQYF. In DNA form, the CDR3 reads TGCAGTGCTAGTCGCTCCACAGATACGCAGTATTTT.

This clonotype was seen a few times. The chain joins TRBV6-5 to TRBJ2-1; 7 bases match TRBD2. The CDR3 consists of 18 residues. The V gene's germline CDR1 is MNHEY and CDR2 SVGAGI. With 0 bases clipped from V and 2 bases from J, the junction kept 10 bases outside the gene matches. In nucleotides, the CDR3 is TGTGCCAGCAGTTACTCACCGTGGGGCGGGAGTCCCTACAATGAGCAGTTCTTC. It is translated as CASSYSPWGGSPYNEQFF.

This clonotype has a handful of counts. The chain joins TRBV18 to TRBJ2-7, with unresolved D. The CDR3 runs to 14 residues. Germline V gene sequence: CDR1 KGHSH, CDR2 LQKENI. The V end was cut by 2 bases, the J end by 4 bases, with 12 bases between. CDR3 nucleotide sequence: TGTGCCAGCTCACCATACCGATCGGAATACGAGCAGTACTTC. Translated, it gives CASSPYRSEYEQYF.

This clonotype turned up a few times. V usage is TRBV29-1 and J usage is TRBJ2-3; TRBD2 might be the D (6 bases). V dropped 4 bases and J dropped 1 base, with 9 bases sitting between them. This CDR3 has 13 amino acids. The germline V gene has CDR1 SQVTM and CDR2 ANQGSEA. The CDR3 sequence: CSVASGRTDTQYF. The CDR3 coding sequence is TGCAGCGTTGCGAGCGGGCGCACAGATACGCAGTATTTT.

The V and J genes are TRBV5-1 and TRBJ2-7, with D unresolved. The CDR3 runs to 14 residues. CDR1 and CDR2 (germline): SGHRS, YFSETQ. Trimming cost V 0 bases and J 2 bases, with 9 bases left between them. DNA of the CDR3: TGCGCCAGCAGCTTGGCGTCTGCACCCTACGAGCAGTACTTC. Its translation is CASSLASAPYEQYF.

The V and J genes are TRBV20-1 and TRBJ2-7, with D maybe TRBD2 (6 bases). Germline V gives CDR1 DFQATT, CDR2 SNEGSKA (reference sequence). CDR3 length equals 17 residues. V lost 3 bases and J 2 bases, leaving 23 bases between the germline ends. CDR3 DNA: TGCAGTGCTAGTATCTCCCCTCCGGGGAGGTTGCCCTACGAGCAGTACTTC. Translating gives CSASISPPGRLPYEQYF.

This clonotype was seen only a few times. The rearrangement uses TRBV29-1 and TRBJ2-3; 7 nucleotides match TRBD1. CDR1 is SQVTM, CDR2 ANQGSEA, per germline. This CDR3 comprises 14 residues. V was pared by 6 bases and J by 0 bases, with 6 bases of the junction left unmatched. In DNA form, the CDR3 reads TGCAGCGTGAGCCCAGGGGGAAGCACAGATACGCAGTATTTT. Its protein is CSVSPGGSTDTQYF.

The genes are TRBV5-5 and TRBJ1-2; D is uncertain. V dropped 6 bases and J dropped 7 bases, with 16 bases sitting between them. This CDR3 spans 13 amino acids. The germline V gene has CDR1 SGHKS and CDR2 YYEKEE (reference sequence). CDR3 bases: TGTGCCAGCACCGAACACGAGGGCTTTGGCTACACCTTC. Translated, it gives CASTEHEGFGYTF.

The CDR3 protein is CASSLGVINEQFF. For the CDR3, the DNA is TGTGCCAGCAGTTTAGGAGTTATCAATGAGCAGTTCTTC. This chain joins TRBV27 and TRBJ2-1; no firm D call. Per germline, CDR1 MNHEY and CDR2 SMNVEV (reference sequence). This CDR3 spans 13 amino acids. The V end was cut by 2 bases, the J end by 6 bases, with 8 bases between.

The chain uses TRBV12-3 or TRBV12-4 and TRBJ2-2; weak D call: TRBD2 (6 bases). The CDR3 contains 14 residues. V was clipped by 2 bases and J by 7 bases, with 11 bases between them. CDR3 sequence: CASSLRREDGELFF. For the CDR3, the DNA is TGTGCCAGCAGTTTACGGCGGGAAGACGGGGAGCTGTTTTTT.

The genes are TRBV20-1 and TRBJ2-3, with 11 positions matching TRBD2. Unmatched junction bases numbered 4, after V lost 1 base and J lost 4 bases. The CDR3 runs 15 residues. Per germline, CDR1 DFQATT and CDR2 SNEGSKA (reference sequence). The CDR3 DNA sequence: TGCAGTGCTAGAGTTATAGCGGGAGGGCCAGATACGCAGTATTTT. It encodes CSARVIAGGPDTQYF.

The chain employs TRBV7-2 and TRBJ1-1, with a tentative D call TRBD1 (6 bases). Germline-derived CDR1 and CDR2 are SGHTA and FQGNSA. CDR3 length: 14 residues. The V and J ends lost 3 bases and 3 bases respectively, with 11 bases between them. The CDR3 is CASSFQGSDTEAFF. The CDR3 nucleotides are TGTGCCAGCAGCTTCCAGGGGTCGGACACTGAAGCTTTCTTT.

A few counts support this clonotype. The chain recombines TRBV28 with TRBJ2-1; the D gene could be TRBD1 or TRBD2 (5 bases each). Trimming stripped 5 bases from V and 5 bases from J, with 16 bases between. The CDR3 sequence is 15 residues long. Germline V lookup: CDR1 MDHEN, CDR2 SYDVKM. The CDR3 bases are TGTGCCAGCAGTACCCAGGGATCGGAGGACAATGAGCAGTTCTTC. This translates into CASSTQGSEDNEQFF.

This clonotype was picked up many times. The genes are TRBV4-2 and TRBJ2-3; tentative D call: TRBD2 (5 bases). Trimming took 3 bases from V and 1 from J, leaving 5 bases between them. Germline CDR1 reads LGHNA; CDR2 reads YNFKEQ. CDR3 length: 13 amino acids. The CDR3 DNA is TGTGCCAGCAGCCACGGGGGCACAGATACGCAGTATTTT. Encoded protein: CASSHGGTDTQYF.

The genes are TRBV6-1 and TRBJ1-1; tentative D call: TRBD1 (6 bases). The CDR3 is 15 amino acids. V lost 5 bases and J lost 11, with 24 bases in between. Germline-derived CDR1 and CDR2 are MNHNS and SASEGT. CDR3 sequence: CASSLAPGTRLRAFF. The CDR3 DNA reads TGTGCCAGCAGTCTCGCTCCCGGGACACGACTGAGGGCTTTCTTT.

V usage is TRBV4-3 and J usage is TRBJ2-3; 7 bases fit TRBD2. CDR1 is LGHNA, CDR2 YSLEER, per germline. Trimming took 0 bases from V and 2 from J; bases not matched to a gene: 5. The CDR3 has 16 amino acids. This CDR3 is CASSQDRGSITDTQYF. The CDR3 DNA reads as TGCGCCAGCAGCCAAGATCGCGGGAGTATCACAGATACGCAGTATTTT.

The CDR3 spells CASSPEVGSSEQYF. The DNA for the CDR3 is TGCGCCAGCAGCCCGGAAGTAGGATCGTCCGAGCAGTACTTC. The rearrangement links TRBV5-1 to TRBJ2-7; D remains unclear. Germline loops: CDR1 SGHRS, CDR2 YFSETQ. The CDR3 consists of 14 residues. Between the trimmed V and J ends, which lost 4 bases and 6 bases, there was a span of 17 bases.

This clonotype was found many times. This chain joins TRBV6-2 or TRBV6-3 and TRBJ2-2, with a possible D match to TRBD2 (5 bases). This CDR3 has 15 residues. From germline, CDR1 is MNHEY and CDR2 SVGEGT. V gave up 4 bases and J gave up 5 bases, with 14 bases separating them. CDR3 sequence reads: CASSSHSVPTGELFF. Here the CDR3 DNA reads TGTGCCAGCAGTTCCCATAGCGTTCCGACCGGGGAGCTGTTTTTT.

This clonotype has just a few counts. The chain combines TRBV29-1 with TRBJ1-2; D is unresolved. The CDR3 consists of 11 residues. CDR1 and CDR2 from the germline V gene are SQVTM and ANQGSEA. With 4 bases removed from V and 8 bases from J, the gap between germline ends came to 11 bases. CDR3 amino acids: CSVAMGQGYTF. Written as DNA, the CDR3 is TGCAGCGTTGCCATGGGCCAGGGCTACACCTTC.

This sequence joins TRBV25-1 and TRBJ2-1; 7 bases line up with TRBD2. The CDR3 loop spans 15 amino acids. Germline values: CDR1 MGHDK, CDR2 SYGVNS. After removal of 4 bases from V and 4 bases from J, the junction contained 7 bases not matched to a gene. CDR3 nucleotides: TGTGCCAGCAGTGGTATACTAGCGAGTTACAATGAGCAGTTCTTC. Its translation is CASSGILASYNEQFF.

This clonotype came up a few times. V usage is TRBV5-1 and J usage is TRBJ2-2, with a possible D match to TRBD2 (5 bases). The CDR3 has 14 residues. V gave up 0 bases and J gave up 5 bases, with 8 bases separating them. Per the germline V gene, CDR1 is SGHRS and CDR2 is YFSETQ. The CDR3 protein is CASSLGAETGELFF. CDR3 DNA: TGCGCCAGCAGCTTGGGAGCGGAAACCGGGGAGCTGTTTTTT.

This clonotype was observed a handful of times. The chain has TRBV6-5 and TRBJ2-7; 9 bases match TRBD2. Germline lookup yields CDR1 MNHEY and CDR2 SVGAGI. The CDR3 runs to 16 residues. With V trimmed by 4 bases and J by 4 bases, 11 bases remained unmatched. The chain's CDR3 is CASSLSAGGGVYEQYF. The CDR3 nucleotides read TGTGCCAGCAGTTTATCAGCGGGAGGTGGGGTTTACGAGCAGTACTTC.